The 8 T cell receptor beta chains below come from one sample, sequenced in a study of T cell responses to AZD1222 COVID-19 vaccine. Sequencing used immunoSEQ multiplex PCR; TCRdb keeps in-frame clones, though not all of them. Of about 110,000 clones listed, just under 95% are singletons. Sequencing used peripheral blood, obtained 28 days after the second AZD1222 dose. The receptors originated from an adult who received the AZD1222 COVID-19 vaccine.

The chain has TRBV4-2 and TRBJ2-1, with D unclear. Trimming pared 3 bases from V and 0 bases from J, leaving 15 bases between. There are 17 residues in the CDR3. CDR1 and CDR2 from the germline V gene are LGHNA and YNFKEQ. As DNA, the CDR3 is TGTGCCAGCAGCCACCCCCCTCATTCTAGCTCCTACAATGAGCAGTTCTTC. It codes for CASSHPPHSSSYNEQFF.

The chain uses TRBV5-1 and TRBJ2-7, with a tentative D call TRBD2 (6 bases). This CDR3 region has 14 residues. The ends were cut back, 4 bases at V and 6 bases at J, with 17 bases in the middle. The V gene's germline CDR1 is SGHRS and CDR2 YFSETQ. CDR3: CASSGEDPRGEQYF. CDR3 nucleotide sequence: TGCGCCAGCAGCGGGGAGGACCCGCGGGGCGAGCAGTACTTC.

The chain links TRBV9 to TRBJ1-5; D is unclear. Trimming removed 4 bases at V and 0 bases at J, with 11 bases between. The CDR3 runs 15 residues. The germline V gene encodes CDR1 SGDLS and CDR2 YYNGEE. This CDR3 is CASSPRSNSNQPQHF. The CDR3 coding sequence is TGTGCCAGCAGCCCCCGCAGCAATAGCAATCAGCCCCAGCATTTT. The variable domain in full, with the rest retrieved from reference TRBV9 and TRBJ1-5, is DSGVTQTPKHLITATGQRVTLRCSPRSGDLSVYWYQQSLDQGLQFLIQYYNGEERAKGNILERFSAQQFPDLHSELNLSSLELGDSALYFCASSPRSNSNQPQHFGDGTRLSIL.

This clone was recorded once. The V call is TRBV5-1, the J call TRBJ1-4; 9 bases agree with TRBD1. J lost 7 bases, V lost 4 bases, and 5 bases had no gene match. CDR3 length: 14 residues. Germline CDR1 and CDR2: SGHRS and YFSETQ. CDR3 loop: CASSRQGEGEKLFF. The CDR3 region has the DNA TGCGCCAGCAGCAGACAGGGGGAGGGTGAAAAACTGTTTTTT.

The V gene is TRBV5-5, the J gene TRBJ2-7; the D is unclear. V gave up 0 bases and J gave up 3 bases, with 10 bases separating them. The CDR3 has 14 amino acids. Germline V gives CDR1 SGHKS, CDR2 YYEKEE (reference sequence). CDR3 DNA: TGTGCCAGCAGCTTGGAGCCCCGAGTCTACGAGCAGTACTTC. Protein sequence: CASSLEPRVYEQYF.

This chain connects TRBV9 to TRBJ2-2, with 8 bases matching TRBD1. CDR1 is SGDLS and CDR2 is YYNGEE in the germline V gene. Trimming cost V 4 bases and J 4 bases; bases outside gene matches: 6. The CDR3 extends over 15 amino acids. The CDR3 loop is CASSIRTGFTGELFF. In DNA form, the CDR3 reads TGTGCCAGCAGCATACGGACAGGGTTCACCGGGGAGCTGTTTTTT.

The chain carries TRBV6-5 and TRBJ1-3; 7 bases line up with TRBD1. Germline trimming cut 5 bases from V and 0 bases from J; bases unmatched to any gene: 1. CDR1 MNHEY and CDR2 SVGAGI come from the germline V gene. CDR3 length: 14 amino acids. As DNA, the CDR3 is TGTGCCAGCAGTAGGGACAGCTCTGGAAACACCATATATTTT. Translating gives CASSRDSSGNTIYF.

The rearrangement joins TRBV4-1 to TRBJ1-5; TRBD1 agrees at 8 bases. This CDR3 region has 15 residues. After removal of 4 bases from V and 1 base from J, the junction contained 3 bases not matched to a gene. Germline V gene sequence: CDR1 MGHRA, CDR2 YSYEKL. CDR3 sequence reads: CASSPQGASNQPQHF. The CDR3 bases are TGCGCCAGCAGCCCCCAGGGGGCAAGCAATCAGCCCCAGCATTTT.